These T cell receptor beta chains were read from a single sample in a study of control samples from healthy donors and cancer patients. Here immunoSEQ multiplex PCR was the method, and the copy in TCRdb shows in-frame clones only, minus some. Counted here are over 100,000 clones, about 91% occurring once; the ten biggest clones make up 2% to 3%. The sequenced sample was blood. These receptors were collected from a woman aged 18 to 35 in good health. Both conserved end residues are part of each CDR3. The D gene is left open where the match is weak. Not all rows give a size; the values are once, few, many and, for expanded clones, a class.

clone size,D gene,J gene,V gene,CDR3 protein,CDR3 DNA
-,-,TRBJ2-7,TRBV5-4,CASSFAGLGYEQYF,TGTGCCAGCAGCTTCGCAGGCCTCGGATACGAGCAGTACTTC
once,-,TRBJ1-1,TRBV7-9,CASSLVDYNTEAFF,TGTGCCAGCAGCTTAGTGGATTATAACACTGAAGCTTTCTTT
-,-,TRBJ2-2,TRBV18,CASSQIPGELFF,TGTGCCAGCTCACAGATTCCCGGGGAGCTGTTTTTT
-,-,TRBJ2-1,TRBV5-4,CASSLRDTRNEQFF,TGTGCCAGCAGCTTGAGGGACACACGGAATGAGCAGTTCTTC
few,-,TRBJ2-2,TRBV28,CASSVPTDNTGELFF,TGTGCCAGCAGTGTTCCGACAGACAACACCGGGGAGCTGTTTTTT
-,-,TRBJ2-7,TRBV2,CASNRDAYEQYF,TGTGCCAGCAACAGGGATGCCTACGAGCAGTACTTC
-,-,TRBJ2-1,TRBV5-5,CASSPRDFSYNEQFF,TGTGCCAGCAGCCCCCGGGACTTTTCCTACAATGAGCAGTTCTTC
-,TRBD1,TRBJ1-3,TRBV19,CASSIRTGGAAGNTIYF,TGTGCCAGTAGTATTCGAACAGGGGGCGCGGCTGGAAACACCATATATTTT
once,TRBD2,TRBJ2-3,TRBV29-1,CSVIKGLAGGLDTQYF,TGCAGCGTTATAAAGGGTCTAGCGGGGGGGCTAGATACGCAGTATTTT
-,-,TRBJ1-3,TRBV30,CAWSISGNTIYF,TGTGCCTGGAGTATCTCTGGAAACACCATATATTTT
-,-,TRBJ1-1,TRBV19,CASSMPRGLNTEAFF,TGTGCCAGTAGTATGCCCCGCGGGTTGAACACTGAAGCTTTCTTT
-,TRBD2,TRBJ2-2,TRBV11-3,CASSFPGRGPGELFF,TGTGCCAGCAGCTTTCCGGGGAGGGGACCCGGGGAGCTGTTTTTT
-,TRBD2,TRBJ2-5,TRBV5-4,CASSLVTGGWETQYF,TGTGCCAGCAGCTTGGTTACGGGGGGGTGGGAGACCCAGTACTTC
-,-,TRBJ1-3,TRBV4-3,CASSQEGGPRNTIYF,TGCGCCAGCAGCCAAGAAGGGGGGCCCAGGAACACCATATATTTT
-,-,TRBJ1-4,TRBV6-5,CASRTGPVTNEKLFF,TGTGCCAGCAGGACGGGACCAGTTACTAATGAAAAACTGTTTTTT
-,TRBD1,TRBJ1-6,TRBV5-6,CASSLLTGNNSPLHF,TGTGCCAGCAGCTTGCTGACAGGGAATAATTCACCCCTCCACTTT
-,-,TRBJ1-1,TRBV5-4,CASSIPQGVLAFF,TGTGCCAGCAGCATACCACAGGGTGTGTTGGCTTTCTTT
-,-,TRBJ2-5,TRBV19,CASSGTYQETQYF,TGTGCCAGTAGTGGGACTTATCAAGAGACCCAGTACTTC
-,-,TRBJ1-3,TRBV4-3,CASSQVPGQTTGNTIYF,TGCGCCAGCAGCCAAGTACCTGGACAAACCACTGGAAACACCATATATTTT
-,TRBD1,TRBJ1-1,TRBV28,CASSQGGVTEAFF,TGTGCCAGCAGTCAGGGGGGAGTGACTGAAGCTTTCTTT
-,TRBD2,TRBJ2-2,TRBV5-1,CASRRLAGGTGELFF,TGCGCCAGCAGGCGACTAGCGGGAGGTACCGGGGAGCTGTTTTTT
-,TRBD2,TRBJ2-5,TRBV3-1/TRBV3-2,CASSQVASGFQETQYF,TGTGCCAGCAGCCAAGTGGCTAGCGGCTTTCAAGAGACCCAGTACTTC
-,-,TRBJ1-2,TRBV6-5,CASMGLRGTLYGYTF,TGTGCCAGCATGGGCTTAAGGGGTACCCTATACGGCTACACCTTC
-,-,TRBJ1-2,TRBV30,CAAHGQINYGYTF,TGTGCCGCCCACGGCCAAATCAACTATGGCTACACCTTC
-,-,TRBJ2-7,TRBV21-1,CASSLRGGLTYEQYF,TGTGCCAGCAGCTTAAGAGGGGGATTAACCTACGAGCAGTACTTC
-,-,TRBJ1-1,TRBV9,CASRTPGQNTEAFF,TGTGCCAGCAGGACCCCGGGACAGAACACTGAAGCTTTCTTT
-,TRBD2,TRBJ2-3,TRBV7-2,CASSLRGLAGADTQYF,TGTGCCAGCAGCTTACGGGGGCTAGCGGGGGCGGATACGCAGTATTTT
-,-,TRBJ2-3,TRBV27,CASTWDSLGPDTQYF,TGTGCCAGCACCTGGGACTCCTTGGGCCCAGATACGCAGTATTTT
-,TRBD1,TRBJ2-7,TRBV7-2,CASSLVGTGVGYEQYF,TGTGCCAGCAGCTTAGTCGGGACAGGGGTGGGTTACGAGCAGTACTTC
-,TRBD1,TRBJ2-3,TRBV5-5,CASSLQGAHIDTQYF,TGTGCCAGCAGCTTACAGGGGGCCCATATAGATACGCAGTATTTT
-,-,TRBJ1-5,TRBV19,CATDRTAQSNQPQHF,TGTGCCACCGACCGGACGGCACAGAGCAATCAGCCCCAGCATTTT
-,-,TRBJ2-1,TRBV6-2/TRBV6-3,CASSYGETHEQFF,TGTGCCAGCAGTTACGGGGAGACCCATGAGCAGTTCTTC
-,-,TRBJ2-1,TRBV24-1,CATSEYNEQFF,TGTGCCACCAGTGAGTACAATGAGCAGTTCTTC
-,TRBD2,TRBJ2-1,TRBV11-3,CASQTGTSGANEQFF,TGTGCCAGCCAAACCGGGACTAGCGGGGCCAATGAGCAGTTCTTC
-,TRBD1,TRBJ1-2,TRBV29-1,CSGGGQAVTGYTF,TGCAGCGGAGGGGGACAGGCCGTTACGGGCTACACCTTC
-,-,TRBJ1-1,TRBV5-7,CASSYTGNTEAFF,TGTGCCAGCAGCTATACGGGGAACACTGAAGCTTTCTTT
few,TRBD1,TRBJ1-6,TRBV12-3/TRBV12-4,CASSDRDNSPLHF,TGTGCCAGCAGCGACAGGGATAATTCACCCCTCCACTTT
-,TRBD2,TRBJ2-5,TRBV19,CASSSTSVGETQYF,TGTGCCAGTAGTAGTACTAGCGTAGGGGAGACCCAGTACTTC
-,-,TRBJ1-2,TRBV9,CASSVDWNYGYTF,TGTGCCAGCAGCGTAGACTGGAACTATGGCTACACCTTC
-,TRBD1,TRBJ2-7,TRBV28,CASTDPGQGLSYEQYF,TGTGCCAGCACCGATCCGGGACAGGGGTTATCCTACGAGCAGTACTTC
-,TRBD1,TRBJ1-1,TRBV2,CASSFSQGAVAEAFF,TGTGCCAGCAGTTTTTCCCAGGGGGCGGTGGCTGAAGCTTTCTTT
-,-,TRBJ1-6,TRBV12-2,CASRTSGGNSPLHF,TGTGCAAGTCGCACGAGTGGAGGGAATTCACCCCTCCACTTT
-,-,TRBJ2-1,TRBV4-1,CASSRLEGDYNEQFF,TGCGCCAGCAGTCGACTAGAGGGGGACTACAATGAGCAGTTCTTC
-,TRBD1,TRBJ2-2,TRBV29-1,CSAETGGANTGELFF,TGCAGCGCCGAAACAGGGGGCGCGAACACCGGGGAGCTGTTTTTT